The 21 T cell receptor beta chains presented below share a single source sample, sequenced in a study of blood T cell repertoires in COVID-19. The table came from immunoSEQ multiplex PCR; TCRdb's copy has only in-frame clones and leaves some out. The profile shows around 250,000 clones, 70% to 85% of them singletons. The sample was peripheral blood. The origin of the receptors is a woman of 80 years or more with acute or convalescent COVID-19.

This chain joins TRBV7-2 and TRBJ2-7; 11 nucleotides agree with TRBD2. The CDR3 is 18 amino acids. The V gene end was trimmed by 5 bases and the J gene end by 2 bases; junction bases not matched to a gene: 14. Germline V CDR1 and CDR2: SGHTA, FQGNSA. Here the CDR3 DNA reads TGTGCCAGCAGCCCGCGACAGTTACTAGCGGGAGAAACCTACGAGCAGTACTTC. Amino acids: CASSPRQLLAGETYEQYF.

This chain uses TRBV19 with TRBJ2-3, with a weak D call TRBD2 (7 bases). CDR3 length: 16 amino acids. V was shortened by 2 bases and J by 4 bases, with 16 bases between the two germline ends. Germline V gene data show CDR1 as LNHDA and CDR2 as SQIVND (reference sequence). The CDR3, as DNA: TGTGCCAGTAGTATACTTCCGGGGGGCGGCGCAGATACGCAGTATTTT. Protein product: CASSILPGGGADTQYF.

The CDR3 loop is CATGTRAYGELFF. The CDR3 DNA follows: TGTGCCACCGGGACTAGAGCCTACGGGGAGCTGTTTTTT. This chain uses TRBV14 with TRBJ2-2, with TRBD2 identical over 8 bases. Germline lookup yields CDR1 SGHDN and CDR2 FVKESK. The CDR3 has 13 residues. The junction had 8 bases not matched to a gene; V was cut back by 10 bases and J by 7 bases.

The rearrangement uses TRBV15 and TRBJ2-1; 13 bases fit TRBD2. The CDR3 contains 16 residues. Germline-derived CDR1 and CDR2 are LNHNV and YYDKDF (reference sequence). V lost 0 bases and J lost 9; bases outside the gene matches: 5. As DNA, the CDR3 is TGTGCCACCAGCAGAGAGGGACTAGCGGGAAACGTTGAGCAGTTCTTC. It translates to CATSREGLAGNVEQFF.

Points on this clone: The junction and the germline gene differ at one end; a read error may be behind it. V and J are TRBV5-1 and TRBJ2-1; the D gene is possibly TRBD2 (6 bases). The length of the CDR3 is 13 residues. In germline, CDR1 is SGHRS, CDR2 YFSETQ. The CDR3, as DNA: TGCGCCAGCAGGTTGGGAGGTAACAATGAGCAGTTCTTC. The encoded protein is CASRLGGNNEQFF.

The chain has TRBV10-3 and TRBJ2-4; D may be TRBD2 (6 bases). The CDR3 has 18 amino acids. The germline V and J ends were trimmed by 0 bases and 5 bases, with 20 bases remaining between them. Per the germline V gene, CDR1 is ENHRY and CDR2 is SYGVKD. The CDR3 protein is CAISESLGVEGFENIQYF. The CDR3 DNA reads TGTGCCATCAGTGAGTCGTTAGGAGTGGAGGGTTTCGAAAACATTCAGTACTTC.

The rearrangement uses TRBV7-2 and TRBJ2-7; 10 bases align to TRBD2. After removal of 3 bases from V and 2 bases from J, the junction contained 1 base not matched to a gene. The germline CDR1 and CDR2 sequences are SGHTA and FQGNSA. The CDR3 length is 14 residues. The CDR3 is CASSFSGGTYEQYF. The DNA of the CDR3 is TGTGCCAGCAGCTTTAGCGGGGGGACCTACGAGCAGTACTTC.

The CDR3 reads CASSQWTSGRANEQFF. The CDR3, as DNA: TGTGCCAGCAGCCAATGGACTAGCGGGAGGGCGAATGAGCAGTTCTTC. The chain is built from TRBV3-1 (or the pseudogene TRBV3-2) and TRBJ2-1; 15 nucleotides align to TRBD2. The CDR3 runs to 16 residues. The V and J ends lost 2 bases and 7 bases, in that order; junction bases with no gene match: 3. Germline CDR1 reads LGHDT; CDR2 reads YNNKEL (reference sequence).

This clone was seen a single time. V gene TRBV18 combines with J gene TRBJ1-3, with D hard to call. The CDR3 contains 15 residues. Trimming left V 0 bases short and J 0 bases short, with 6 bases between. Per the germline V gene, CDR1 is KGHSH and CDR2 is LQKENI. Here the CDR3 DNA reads TGTGCCAGCTCACCACCGGGCCTCTCTGGAAACACCATATATTTT. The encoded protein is CASSPPGLSGNTIYF.

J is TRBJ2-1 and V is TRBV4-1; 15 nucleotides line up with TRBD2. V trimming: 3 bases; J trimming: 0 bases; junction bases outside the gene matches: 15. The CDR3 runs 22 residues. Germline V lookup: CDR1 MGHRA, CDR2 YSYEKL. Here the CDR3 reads CASSHYPPAGTSGRSSYNEQFF. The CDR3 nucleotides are TGCGCCAGCAGCCATTATCCTCCTGCGGGGACTAGCGGGAGGAGCTCCTACAATGAGCAGTTCTTC.

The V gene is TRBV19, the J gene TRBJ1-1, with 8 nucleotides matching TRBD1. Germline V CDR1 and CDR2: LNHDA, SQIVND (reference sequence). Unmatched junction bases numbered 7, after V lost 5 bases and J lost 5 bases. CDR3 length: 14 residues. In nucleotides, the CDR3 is TGTGCCAGTAGTTCGAGGACAGGGAGGACTGAAGCTTTCTTT. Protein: CASSSRTGRTEAFF.

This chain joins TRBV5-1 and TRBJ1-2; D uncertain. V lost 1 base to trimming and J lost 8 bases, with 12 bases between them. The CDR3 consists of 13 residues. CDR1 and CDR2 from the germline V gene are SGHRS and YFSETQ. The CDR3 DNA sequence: TGCGCCAGCAGCTTGCTGCAATTGGGCGGCTACACCTTC. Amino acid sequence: CASSLLQLGGYTF.

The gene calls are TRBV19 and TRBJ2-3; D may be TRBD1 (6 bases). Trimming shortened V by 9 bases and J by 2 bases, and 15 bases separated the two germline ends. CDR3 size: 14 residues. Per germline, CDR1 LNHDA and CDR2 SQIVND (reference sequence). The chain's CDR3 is CASATGLNTDTQYF. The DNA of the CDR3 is TGTGCCAGCGCAACAGGGTTAAACACAGATACGCAGTATTTT.

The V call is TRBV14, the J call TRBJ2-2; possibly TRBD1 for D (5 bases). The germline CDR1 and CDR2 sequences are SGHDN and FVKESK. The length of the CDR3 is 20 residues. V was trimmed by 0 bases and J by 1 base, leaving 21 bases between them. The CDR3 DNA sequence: TGTGCCAGCAGCCAAGATATGGGGCCAATCGACAGAGAGAACACCGGGGAGCTGTTTTTT. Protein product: CASSQDMGPIDRENTGELFF.

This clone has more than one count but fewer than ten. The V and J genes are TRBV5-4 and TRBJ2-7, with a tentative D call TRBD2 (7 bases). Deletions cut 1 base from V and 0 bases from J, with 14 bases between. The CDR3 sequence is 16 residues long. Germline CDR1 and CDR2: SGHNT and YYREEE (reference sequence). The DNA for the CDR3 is TGTGCCAGCAGCTTGTTTGGGGGCGGGAGCTCCTACGAGCAGTACTTC. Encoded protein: CASSLFGGGSSYEQYF.

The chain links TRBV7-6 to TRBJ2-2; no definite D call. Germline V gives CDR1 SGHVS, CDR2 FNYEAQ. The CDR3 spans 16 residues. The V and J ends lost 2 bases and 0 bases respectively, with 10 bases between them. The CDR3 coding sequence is TGTGCCAGCAGCTTATTCCAGGATTCGAACACCGGGGAGCTGTTTTTT. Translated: CASSLFQDSNTGELFF.

Here the CDR3 reads CASSFQGTYGNTIYF. The CDR3 bases are TGCGCCAGCAGCTTTCAGGGGACATACGGAAACACCATATATTTT. The chain links TRBV5-1 to TRBJ1-3; D is perhaps TRBD1 (6 bases). Trimming cost V 2 bases and J 4 bases, with 13 bases left between them. The V gene's germline CDR1 is SGHRS and CDR2 YFSETQ. There are 15 residues in the CDR3. The full variable domain, in which reference TRBV5-1 and TRBJ1-3 provide the parts outside the CDR3, is KAGVTQTPRYLIKTRGQQVTLSCSPISGHRSVSWYQQTPGQGLQFLFEYFSETQRNKGNFPGRFSGRQFSNSRSEMNVSTLELGDSALYLCASSFQGTYGNTIYFGEGSWLTVV.

CDR3 protein: CASSLAQGGNQPQHF. As DNA, the CDR3 is TGTGCCAGCAGCTTAGCACAGGGAGGCAATCAGCCCCAGCATTTT. The V gene is TRBV7-8, the J gene TRBJ1-5; weak D call: TRBD1 (6 bases). Germline V CDR1 and CDR2: SGHVS, FQNEAQ. This CDR3 has 15 amino acids. V lost 0 bases to trimming and J lost 2 bases, with 8 bases between them.

The CDR3 loop is CASSYDRLNTEAFF. Here the CDR3 DNA reads TGTGCCAGCTCATACGACAGACTGAACACTGAAGCTTTCTTT. This chain joins TRBV18 and TRBJ1-1, with D possibly matching TRBD1 (5 bases). The CDR3 runs 14 residues. CDR1 is KGHSH and CDR2 is LQKENI in the germline V gene. V was clipped by 5 bases and J by 0 bases, with 10 bases between them.

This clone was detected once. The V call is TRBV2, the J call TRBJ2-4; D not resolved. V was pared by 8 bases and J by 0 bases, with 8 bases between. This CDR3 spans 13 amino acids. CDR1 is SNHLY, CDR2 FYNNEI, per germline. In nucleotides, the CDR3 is TGTGCCAGCCAGAACGTAGCCAAAAACATTCAGTACTTC. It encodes CASQNVAKNIQYF.

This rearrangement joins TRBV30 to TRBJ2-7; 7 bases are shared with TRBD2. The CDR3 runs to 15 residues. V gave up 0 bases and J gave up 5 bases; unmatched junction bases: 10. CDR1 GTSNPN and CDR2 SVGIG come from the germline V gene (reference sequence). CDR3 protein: CAWSVRGGRIHEQYF. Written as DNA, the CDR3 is TGTGCCTGGAGTGTACGAGGCGGGAGAATTCACGAGCAGTACTTC.